This TCR beta chain emerged from a study of T cell responses to AZD1222 COVID-19 vaccine (TCRdb year 2021). Looking at the study overall: A total of 233 trial participants underwent TCR sequencing, of whom more than 200 had received two doses of AZD1222 and roughly 26 had received two doses of the MenACWY control vaccine. Trial participants were enrolled by age into subgroups of 18-55, 56-69 and 70-plus years, and roughly 150, 30 and 60 TCR-sequenced participants, respectively, were included in these subgroups. Findings and caveats that apply to the study as a whole: Spike-specific TCR breadth and depth rose significantly after two AZD1222 doses compared with day 0 and with MenACWY recipients. In the small 56-69-year group, the increase in depth fell short of significance, most likely because of low power. Reportedly, close to half of the unique spike-specific TCRs recognized epitopes lying outside the regions that are mutated in the B.1.351 and B.1.1.7 variants. Only a handful of AZD1222 recipients were SARS-CoV-2 seropositive at baseline, limiting conclusions about previously exposed vaccinees. Because no day 14 peak-response samples were available, the repertoires could be characterized only after the peak T cell response. Most participants were white British and females outnumbered males, and the authors suggested that clonal diversity may have been underestimated. Vaccine-associated CD4 TCRs spanned the whole spike protein, with dominant responses in regions 160-218 and 743-854.

The CDR3 holds 13 amino acids from the cysteine to the phenylalanine. The DNA shown is the 39-base CDR3, in frame from base 1. Cut back by 3 bases and 2 bases, the V and J ends lie 8 bases apart. Reading the germline V gene (reference sequence) gives CDR1 DFQATT and CDR2 SNEGSKA. The CDR3 regions of human TCRbeta chains were analyzed by immunosequencing. Regarding the original processing steps: TCRs in the repertoires were matched against a reference library of SARS-CoV-2-specific TCRs that had been generated with the MIRA antigen-specificity platform. Breadth was defined as the fraction of unique TCRs that were SARS-CoV-2-associated. Depth was defined as the fraction of total T cells that were SARS-CoV-2-associated. Using the MIRA data, every spike-specific TCR was mapped to the spike region that the TCR reacted to and assigned to either a CD4 or a CD8 class. Log10-transformed breadth and depth values were compared by one-way ANOVA with Sidak's multiple comparisons tests. Not all clones reach the TCRdb copy of this immuneACCESS table, which keeps in-frame sequences only. Checked studies attribute under half of the gap to unresolved V genes and leave the rest unexplained. The DNA gave D and trimming, while V, J and clone size come from that table. The sample records over 75,000 clones, around 87% of which are singletons. The ten largest clones take up about 2.4% of the sample.

The time point label corresponds to: about 28 days (+/-7) after the second vaccine dose. AZD1222 recipients with second doses at about 4 weeks or about 12 weeks were pooled, because spike-specific TCR depth and breadth did not differ between schedules. Vaccinee samples came from UK trials COV001 and COV002, including a single-blind randomized controlled phase 2/3 trial of AZD1222 (ChAdOx1 nCoV-19) in healthy adults. For TCRbeta chain sequencing, PBMC samples from trial participants were taken at day 0 and at day 28 after the second dose. Comments on this clone: No antigen is known for it. Per-nucleotide qualities are absent, and no much larger clonotype sits a single base away.

The V gene is TRBV20-1 and the J gene is TRBJ2-1; no D gene call is confident. The sequence was obtained from an adult who received the AZD1222 COVID-19 vaccine. Specimen: peripheral blood, collected 28 days after the second AZD1222 dose. The CDR3 protein sequence reads: CSASDHPYNEQFF. The DNA sequence reads TGCAGTGCTAGTGACCACCCCTACAATGAGCAGTTCTTC.